Below, 27 T cell receptor beta chains from the same sample are listed, as sequenced in a study of cytomegalovirus exposure and HLA in healthy donors. PCR primers comprised 60 Vbeta and 13 Jbeta primers. Libraries were prepared by immunoSEQ multiplex PCR; TCRdb keeps only in-frame clonotypes and omits some of them. The sample shows roughly 200,000 clones, over 70% of them seen only once. The sequenced material came from PBMCs. The receptors here all came from a woman between 45 and 60 years old in good health and CMV-seronegative.

The CDR3 DNA is TGCGCCAGCAGCCGCCGGGCTAGCGTAGTCCAAGAGACCCAGTACTTC. Its protein is CASSRRASVVQETQYF. The genes are TRBV4-1 and TRBJ2-7; D might be TRBD2 (6 bases). The DNA end lines up better with TRBJ2-5; the J call may be wrong. This CDR3 has 16 amino acids. Germline CDR1 MGHRA, CDR2 YSYEKL.

The chain recombines TRBV2 with TRBJ2-7; 11 bases are shared with TRBD2. Losses at the gene ends were 10 bases for V and 2 bases for J; bases not matched to a gene: 10. The V gene's germline CDR1 is SNHLY and CDR2 FYNNEI. This CDR3 is built from 15 residues. This CDR3 is CATTPMTSGAYEQYF. CDR3 sequence (DNA): TGTGCCACCACCCCGATGACTAGCGGGGCCTACGAGCAGTACTTC.

The chain couples TRBV7-6 to TRBJ2-2; TRBD1 matches 10 bases. Germline values: CDR1 SGHVS, CDR2 FNYEAQ. With 0 bases clipped from V and 3 bases from J, the junction kept 7 bases outside the gene matches. This CDR3 is built from 18 residues. The CDR3, as DNA: TGTGCCAGCAGCTTAGCGAGGCCGGACAGGGGGGACACCGGGGAGCTGTTTTTT. Translated: CASSLARPDRGDTGELFF.

This clone was seen a single time. The J gene is TRBJ2-3, the V gene TRBV9; TRBD2 aligns across 7 bases. Trimming cost V 4 bases and J 8 bases; bases outside gene matches: 4. CDR3 length: 12 amino acids. The germline V gene encodes CDR1 SGDLS and CDR2 YYNGEE. CDR3 in amino acids: CASSLWEGTQYF. CDR3 nucleotides: TGTGCCAGCAGCCTCTGGGAGGGTACGCAGTATTTT.

V usage is TRBV15 and J usage is TRBJ1-2, with 8 positions matching TRBD1. Germline values: CDR1 LNHNV, CDR2 YYDKDF (reference sequence). The V and J ends lost 0 bases and 7 bases, in that order; junction bases with no gene match: 10. The CDR3 consists of 16 residues. The CDR3 loop reads CATSRDNRNRGFGYTF. Here the CDR3 DNA reads TGTGCCACCAGCAGAGATAATCGAAACAGGGGGTTTGGCTACACCTTC. Full variable domain (outside the CDR3, taken from reference TRBV15 and TRBJ1-2): DAMVIQNPRYQVTQFGKPVTLSCSQTLNHNVMYWYQQKSSQAPKLLFHYYDKDFNNEADTPDNFQSRRPNTSFCFLDIRSPGLGDTAMYLCATSRDNRNRGFGYTFGSGTRLTVV.

The rearrangement uses TRBV19 and TRBJ2-2, with no clear D. Trimming cost V 8 bases and J 0 bases, with 10 bases left between them. This CDR3 has 14 amino acids. Germline CDR1 is LNHDA and CDR2 is SQIVND (reference sequence). CDR3 residues: CASELNPNTGELFF. DNA for the CDR3: TGTGCCAGTGAACTGAACCCGAACACCGGGGAGCTGTTTTTT.

In this sample, this clone turned up a few times. The J gene is TRBJ2-3, the V gene TRBV5-1; 7 bases align to TRBD1. With 4 bases clipped from V and 5 bases from J, the junction kept 4 bases outside the gene matches. The CDR3 sequence is 13 residues long. Germline V gene lookup returns CDR1 SGHRS and CDR2 YFSETQ. The CDR3 sequence is CASSPRTGDTQYF. The CDR3 coding sequence is TGCGCCAGCAGCCCACGGACAGGAGATACGCAGTATTTT.

The chain combines TRBV15 with TRBJ1-2, with D perhaps matching TRBD1 (6 bases). Germline V lookup: CDR1 LNHNV, CDR2 YYDKDF (reference sequence). CDR3 size: 14 residues. Trimming took off 4 bases at V and 7 bases at J, with 16 bases between the two ends. CDR3 amino acids: CATSKDPGVGGYTF. The CDR3 nucleotides read TGTGCCACCAGCAAGGATCCAGGGGTCGGTGGCTACACCTTC. Based on the CDR3 plus reference TRBV15 and TRBJ1-2, the full variable domain is DAMVIQNPRYQVTQFGKPVTLSCSQTLNHNVMYWYQQKSSQAPKLLFHYYDKDFNNEADTPDNFQSRRPNTSFCFLDIRSPGLGDTAMYLCATSKDPGVGGYTFGSGTRLTVV.

The chain couples TRBV5-1 to TRBJ1-1, with TRBD1 matching 7 bases. The CDR3 spans 16 residues. V was clipped by 4 bases and J by 1 base; unmatched bases: 10. Looked up from germline, CDR1 is SGHRS and CDR2 is YFSETQ. CDR3 in amino acids: CASSVGLYRGNTEAFF. The CDR3 DNA sequence: TGCGCCAGCAGCGTTGGCCTATACAGGGGGAACACTGAAGCTTTCTTT.

This clone appeared a few times. The gene calls are TRBV5-1 and TRBJ1-1; the match to TRBD1 covers 7 bases. The CDR3 covers 15 residues. The germline CDR1 and CDR2 sequences are SGHRS and YFSETQ. V lost 0 bases to trimming and J lost 0 bases; unmatched junction nucleotides: 2. The CDR3 DNA follows: TGCGCCAGCAGCTTGGGGGACAGCATGAACACTGAAGCTTTCTTT. This translates into CASSLGDSMNTEAFF.

The chain has TRBV7-9 and TRBJ2-2; TRBD1 aligns across 7 bases. V trimming: 5 bases; J trimming: 6 bases; junction bases outside the gene matches: 12. The CDR3 is 16 residues long. Looked up from germline, CDR1 is SEHNR and CDR2 is FQNEAQ (reference sequence). CDR3 sequence (DNA): TGTGCCAGCAGCCACTTTACAGGGGTCGGATCCGGGGAGCTGTTTTTT. Protein: CASSHFTGVGSGELFF.

The DNA of the CDR3 is TGTGCCAGCAGCTTGGGAGGAGGAATGTGGACCCAGTACTTC. Amino acids: CASSLGGGMWTQYF. This rearrangement joins TRBV5-6 to TRBJ2-5; TRBD2 might be the D (5 bases). Germline loops: CDR1 SGHDT, CDR2 YYEEEE. Trimming shortened V by 0 bases and J by 7 bases, and 13 bases separated the two germline ends. The CDR3 contains 14 residues.

The chain is built from TRBV10-3 and TRBJ2-5; 13 bases match TRBD2. J lost 6 bases, V lost 3 bases, and 4 bases had no gene match. Germline V gene lookup returns CDR1 ENHRY and CDR2 SYGVKD. This CDR3 is 15 amino acids long. Here the CDR3 DNA reads TGTGCCATCAGTGATACTAGCGGGGGGGCTAAGACCCAGTACTTC. Translating it yields CAISDTSGGAKTQYF.

The chain employs TRBV7-9 and TRBJ2-3; a possible D gene is TRBD1 (8 bases). The CDR3 extends over 16 amino acids. Germline loops: CDR1 SEHNR, CDR2 FQNEAQ (reference sequence). The V end was cut by 2 bases, the J end by 3 bases, with 15 bases between. CDR3 amino acids: CASSLTQGGGTDTQYF. As DNA, the CDR3 is TGTGCCAGCAGCTTAACACAGGGGGGGGGAACAGATACGCAGTATTTT. Filled out from reference TRBV7-9 and TRBJ2-3, the complete variable domain reads DTGVSQNPRHKITKRGQNVTFRCDPISEHNRLYWYRQTLGQGPEFLTYFQNEAQLEKSRLLSDRFSAERPKGSFSTLEIQRTEQGDSAMYLCASSLTQGGGTDTQYFGPGTRLTVL.

In this sample, this clone turned up a few times. The chain recombines TRBV2 with TRBJ2-7; D gene uncertain. Germline V gene sequence: CDR1 SNHLY, CDR2 FYNNEI. Trimming stripped 5 bases from V and 0 bases from J, with 8 bases between. The length of the CDR3 is 13 residues. CDR3 in amino acids: CASSPSVSYEQYF. The CDR3 bases are TGTGCCAGCAGTCCGTCGGTCTCCTACGAGCAGTACTTC.

The chain joins TRBV7-2 to TRBJ2-3; weak D call: TRBD1 (5 bases). The CDR3 contains 14 residues. Germline V lookup: CDR1 SGHTA, CDR2 FQGNSA. V lost 4 bases, J lost 2 bases, and 10 bases lay in between. CDR3 sequence (DNA): TGTGCCAGCAGCTCCGACAGCCCCACAGATACGCAGTATTTT. Encoded protein: CASSSDSPTDTQYF.

The chain is built from TRBV7-9 and TRBJ1-1; a possible D gene is TRBD1 (5 bases). Germline V CDR1 and CDR2: SEHNR, FQNEAQ (reference sequence). The CDR3 has 12 residues. V was pared by 6 bases and J by 5 bases, with 10 bases between. The CDR3 spells CASSRGGTEAFF. CDR3 coding DNA: TGTGCCAGCAGTCGCGGGGGGACTGAAGCTTTCTTT.

V is TRBV18 and J is TRBJ2-7; 10 bases map to TRBD2. From germline, CDR1 is KGHSH and CDR2 LQKENI. The CDR3 has 15 residues. Trimming cost V 4 bases and J 3 bases; bases outside gene matches: 6. Here the CDR3 DNA reads TGTGCCAGCTCACAGAGCGGGAGGGCCGTCTACGAGCAGTACTTC. As protein: CASSQSGRAVYEQYF. Combining the CDR3 with reference TRBV18 and TRBJ2-7 gives the whole variable domain NAGVMQNPRHLVRRRGQEARLRCSPMKGHSHVYWYRQLPEEGLKFMVYLQKENIIDESGMPKERFSAEFPKEGPSILRIQQVVRGDSAAYFCASSQSGRAVYEQYFGPGTRLTVT.

The CDR3 loop reads CASSVGPGHRDIQYF. The CDR3 DNA is TGTGCCAGCAGCGTCGGGCCAGGGCATAGGGACATTCAGTACTTC. The rearrangement joins TRBV9 to TRBJ2-4, with D possibly being TRBD1 (5 bases). Per the germline V gene, CDR1 is SGDLS and CDR2 is YYNGEE. V lost 2 bases and J lost 8, with 17 bases in between. The CDR3 runs 15 residues.

The chain uses TRBV27 and TRBJ1-4, with TRBD1 as a possible D gene (6 bases). V lost 0 bases and J 5 bases, leaving 16 bases between the germline ends. This CDR3 has 17 residues. CDR1 is MNHEY, CDR2 SMNVEV, per germline (reference sequence). CDR3 DNA: TGTGCCAGCAGTTTATCGTTCAGGGCAGGGGCCAATGAAAAACTGTTTTTT. It translates to CASSLSFRAGANEKLFF.

This clone came up once. The chain is built from TRBV21-1 and TRBJ1-4; the D call TRBD1 from the table was never checked on the DNA. TRBV21-1 is shown as a pseudogene. There are 16 residues in the CDR3. CDR3 loop: CASSILSGQENEKLFF. CDR3 nucleotides: TGTGCCAGCAGCATTTTATCGGGACAGGAGAATGAAAAACTGTTTTTT.

This clone was recorded only once. The CDR3 DNA reads TGTGCCAGCAGTTTGGGCAAGTACTATGGCTACACCTTC. Amino acid sequence: CASSLGKYYGYTF. The chain combines TRBV28 with TRBJ1-2; no reliable D call. This CDR3 contains 13 residues. Germline assignment: CDR1 MDHEN and CDR2 SYDVKM. The V end was cut by 3 bases, the J end by 3 bases, with 8 bases between.

This chain connects TRBV2 to TRBJ1-2; D remains ambiguous. CDR1 and CDR2 from the germline V gene are SNHLY and FYNNEI. V was cut by 6 bases and J by 7 bases, with 9 bases left in between. CDR3 length: 11 residues. The CDR3 DNA reads as TGTGCCAGCAGGCTGGCGGGTGGCTACACCTTC. As protein: CASRLAGGYTF.

The CDR3 DNA follows: TGCGCCAGCAGCTTGTCAGGTCGGGAGACCCAGTACTTC. Amino acids: CASSLSGRETQYF. The chain has TRBV5-1 and TRBJ2-5; D not resolved. V was pared by 1 base and J by 5 bases, with 9 bases between. The germline gives CDR1 SGHRS, CDR2 YFSETQ. The CDR3 is made up of 13 amino acids.

The chain links TRBV28 to TRBJ1-4; the D gene is possibly TRBD1 (5 bases). The V end lost 2 bases, the J end lost 7 bases, and 14 bases lay between the germline ends. The V gene's germline CDR1 is MDHEN and CDR2 SYDVKM. The CDR3 runs to 15 residues. The CDR3, as DNA: TGTGCCAGCAGTTTACAGGGCATTTGGGTTGAAAAACTGTTTTTT. This encodes CASSLQGIWVEKLFF.

The rearrangement uses TRBV19 and TRBJ1-1; a weak D match, TRBD1 (6 bases). Germline CDR1 and CDR2: LNHDA and SQIVND (reference sequence). Trimming stripped 7 bases from V and 10 bases from J, with 16 bases between. This CDR3 comprises 12 residues. CDR3 region: CASNPGTGRAFF. Written as DNA, the CDR3 is TGTGCCAGTAACCCAGGAACAGGGCGAGCTTTCTTT.

This rearrangement joins TRBV11-2 to TRBJ2-4; 7 nucleotides match TRBD1. V was pared by 10 bases and J by 7 bases, with 10 bases of the junction left unmatched. CDR3 length equals 13 residues. Germline CDR1 SGHAT, CDR2 FQNNGV. CDR3 loop: CATETGVGNIQYF. DNA for the CDR3: TGTGCCACCGAAACAGGGGTGGGGAACATTCAGTACTTC.